These 5 T cell receptor beta chains came from one sample sequenced in a study of response to subunit inactivated influenza vaccine. TCRdb reanalysed the RT-PCR reads using MiXCR and keeps one entry per CDR3 protein. The sample has hundreds of thousands of distinct CDR3 sequences, 20% to 25% seen once. The specimen was PBMCs from blood, collected about 19 months after vaccination. These receptors were taken from a man aged 45 to 70 who received an inactivated influenza vaccine.

Only a few counts were recorded for this clonotype. The chain couples TRBV14 to TRBJ1-1; weak D call: TRBD1 (5 bases). The CDR3 consists of 16 residues. Germline V gene lookup returns CDR1 SGHDN and CDR2 FVKESK. The V end lost 4 bases, the J end lost 4 bases, and 19 bases lay between the germline ends. The CDR3 DNA reads TGTGCCAGCAGCCTGAACGCGGGGTTCGGGGGCACTGAAGCTTTCTTT. Translation: CASSLNAGFGGTEAFF.

This clonotype was seen just once. The chain uses TRBV12-3 or TRBV12-4 and TRBJ2-7; 11 bases match TRBD2. V gave up 6 bases and J gave up 6 bases; unmatched junction bases: 10. The CDR3 length is 15 residues. Written as DNA, the CDR3 is TGTGCCAGCAGGCCCACTAGCGGGGGACCTCCCGAGCAGTACTTC. This translates into CASRPTSGGPPEQYF.

J is TRBJ1-6 and V is TRBV20-1; D is ambiguous. There are 11 residues in the CDR3. Per the germline V gene, CDR1 is DFQATT and CDR2 is SNEGSKA (reference sequence). V gave up 1 base and J gave up 10 bases, with 5 bases separating them. The CDR3 loop reads CSARGPSPLHF. CDR3 DNA sequence: TGCAGTGCTAGAGGGCCCTCACCCCTCCACTTT.

The J gene is TRBJ1-1, the V gene TRBV27, with D perhaps TRBD1 (5 bases). This CDR3 comprises 15 residues. The ends were cut back, 6 bases at V and 0 bases at J, with 14 bases in the middle. Germline CDR1 reads MNHEY; CDR2 reads SMNVEV (reference sequence). DNA for the CDR3: TGTGCCAGCAGCGGGGACTTGCGCATGAACACTGAAGCTTTCTTT. This codes for CASSGDLRMNTEAFF.

The table lists this clonotype with a few counts. The chain couples TRBV6-1 to TRBJ1-5; D is uncertain. V lost 2 bases and J lost 2, with 10 bases in between. The V gene's germline CDR1 is MNHNS and CDR2 SASEGT. The CDR3 spans 15 residues. The CDR3 DNA follows: TGTGCCAGCAGTGAAAGGAAGATGGGCAATCAGCCCCAGCATTTT. Protein: CASSERKMGNQPQHF.